This entry concerns a single T cell receptor (beta chain). A few counts support this clonotype. No antigen is known for it. No much larger clonotype is one base removed from it; base qualities were not supplied. The source of the sample is a study of CD8 T cells in ankylosing spondylitis (dated by TCRdb to about 2017). Regarding the research as a whole: The study profiled T cell receptor beta repertoires in healthy donors and ankylosing spondylitis patients to find disease-linked TCR variants. Peripheral blood samples were taken, and synovial fluid was additionally collected from ankylosing spondylitis patients. The full study cohort was made up of 25 to 30 ankylosing spondylitis patients and around 100 healthy donors.

Study-wide conclusions, independent of this receptor: The disease-linked clones were reported as significantly enriched in matched synovial fluid samples from ankylosing spondylitis patients. A CD8+ phenotype was shown by the disease-linked clones, which were found at relatively low frequencies in peripheral blood. Some motif variants had previously been reported in the synovial fluid and blood of reactive arthritis patients, which suggests shared mechanisms of disease initiation. Blood from ankylosing spondylitis patients appeared to be characterized by a TCR beta motif made up of several highly homologous amino acid variants.

Sequencer: Illumina HiSeq 2500. Quantitative 5'-RACE with molecular barcodes was the method used to prepare the TCR beta libraries. Per the source publication's procedure: Disease-linked TCR variants were identified with a new computational method built on a probabilistic model of VDJ rearrangement. TCRdb trimmed the raw reads at Q25, called clones with MiXCR and kept productive beta chains. Merged by CDR3 protein, the rows form single entries marked with the most common genes and DNA. The V and J calls come from TCRdb's annotation, not from the publication. In all, the sample holds 700,000 to 1,000,000 distinct CDR3 sequences, and 10% to 15% of those were seen once. The ten top clones hold less than 0.65% of the sample. Material: blood, either unsorted or a sorted T cell fraction (not recorded which). The sequence was collected from a male donor with ankylosing spondylitis.

The CDR3 protein is CASSLFLGQDEQFF. The DNA sequence follows: TGTGCCAGCAGCCTCTTTCTAGGCCAAGATGAGCAGTTCTTC. This chain joins TRBV7-9 to TRBJ2-1, with an unclear D gene assignment. CDR1 is given as SEHNR and CDR2 as FQNEAQ, both from the germline V gene (reference sequence). Spanning cysteine to phenylalanine, the CDR3 consists of 14 amino acids. Just the 42-base CDR3 DNA is kept, in frame starting at base 1. V lost 5 bases and J lost 8 bases; the stretch between them is 16 bases long.